This T cell receptor beta chain came from a study of T cells after yellow fever vaccination. Study-level results: The secondary response showed a weaker magnitude and a faster peak, day 5 versus 15. After the booster, 96% of CD4 and about nine tenths of CD8 primary-response clones were re-detected.

This clonotype was observed many times. Its cognate antigen is unknown. TCRdb itself ran the 5' RACE reads through MiXCR, one entry per CDR3 protein. Of around 120,000 distinct CDR3 sequences listed, more than 5.5% are singletons. V was clipped by 0 bases and J by 0 bases, with 14 bases between them. The CDR3 is 17 residues long. Germline CDR1 MNHEY, CDR2 SMNVEV (reference sequence). This TCR derives from a man aged 18 to 30 who received the YFV17D yellow fever vaccine. V and J are TRBV27 and TRBJ1-1; possibly TRBD1 for D (6 bases). The starting material was CD4+ T cells sorted from PBMCs, obtained approximately 40 days after the first yellow fever vaccination. The chain's CDR3 is CASSLSWRGRLNTEAFF. DNA for the CDR3: TGTGCCAGCAGTTTATCGTGGAGGGGGAGGCTGAACACTGAAGCTTTCTTT.